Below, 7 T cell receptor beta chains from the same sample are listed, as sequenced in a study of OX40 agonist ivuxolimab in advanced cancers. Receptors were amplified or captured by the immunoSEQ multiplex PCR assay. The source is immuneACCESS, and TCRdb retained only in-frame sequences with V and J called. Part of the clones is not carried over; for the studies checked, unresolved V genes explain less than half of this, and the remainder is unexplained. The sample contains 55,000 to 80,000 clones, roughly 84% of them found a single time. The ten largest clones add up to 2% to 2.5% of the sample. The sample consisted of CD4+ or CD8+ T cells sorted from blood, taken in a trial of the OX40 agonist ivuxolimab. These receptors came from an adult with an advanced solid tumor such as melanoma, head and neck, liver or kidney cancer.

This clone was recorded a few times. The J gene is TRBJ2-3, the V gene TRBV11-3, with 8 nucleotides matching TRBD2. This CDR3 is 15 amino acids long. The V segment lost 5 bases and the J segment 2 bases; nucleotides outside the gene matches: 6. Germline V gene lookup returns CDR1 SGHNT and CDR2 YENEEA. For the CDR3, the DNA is TGTGCCAGCAGCCCCATAGCGGGGAACACAGATACGCAGTATTTT. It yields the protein CASSPIAGNTDTQYF.

CDR3 nucleotide sequence: TGTGCCAGCTCTAGGGACAGGGGGTTCGAGACCCAGTACTTC. Translated, it gives CASSRDRGFETQYF. The chain couples TRBV9 to TRBJ2-5; 11 bases agree with TRBD1. V lost 7 bases to trimming and J lost 5 bases; unmatched junction nucleotides: 7. CDR3 size: 14 residues. Looked up from germline, CDR1 is SGDLS and CDR2 is YYNGEE.

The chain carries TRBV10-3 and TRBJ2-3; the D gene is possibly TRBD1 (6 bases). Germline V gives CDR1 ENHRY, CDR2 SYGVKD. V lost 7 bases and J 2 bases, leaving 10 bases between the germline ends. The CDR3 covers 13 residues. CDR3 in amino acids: CAINDRTTDTQYF. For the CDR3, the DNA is TGTGCCATCAACGACAGGACCACAGATACGCAGTATTTT.

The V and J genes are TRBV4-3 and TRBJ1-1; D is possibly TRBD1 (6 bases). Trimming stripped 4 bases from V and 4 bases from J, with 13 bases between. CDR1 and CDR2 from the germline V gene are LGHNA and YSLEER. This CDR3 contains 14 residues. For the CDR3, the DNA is TGCGCCAGCAGCCCACCCCTAGGGGGCACTGAAGCTTTCTTT. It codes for CASSPPLGGTEAFF.

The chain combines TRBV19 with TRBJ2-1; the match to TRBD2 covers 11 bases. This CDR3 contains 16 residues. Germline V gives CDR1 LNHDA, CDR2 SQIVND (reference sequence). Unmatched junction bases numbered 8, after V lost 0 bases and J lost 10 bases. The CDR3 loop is CASSIDGSGGVQEQFF. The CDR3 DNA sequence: TGTGCCAGTAGTATAGATGGTAGCGGGGGGGTTCAGGAGCAGTTCTTC.

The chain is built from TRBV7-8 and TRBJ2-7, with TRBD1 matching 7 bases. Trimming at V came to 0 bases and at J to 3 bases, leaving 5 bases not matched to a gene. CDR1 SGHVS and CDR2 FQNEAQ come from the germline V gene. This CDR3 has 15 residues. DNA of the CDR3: TGTGCCAGCAGCTTAGCCCCCCGGGACAGCTACGAGCAGTACTTC. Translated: CASSLAPRDSYEQYF.

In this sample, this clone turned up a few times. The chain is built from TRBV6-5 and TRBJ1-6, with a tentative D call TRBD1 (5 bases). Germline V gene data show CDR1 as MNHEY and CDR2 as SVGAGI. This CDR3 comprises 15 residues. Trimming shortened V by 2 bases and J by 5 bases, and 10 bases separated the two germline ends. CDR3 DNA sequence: TGTGCCAGCAGTTACCGGAGGGGAGATAATTCACCCCTCCACTTT. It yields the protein CASSYRRGDNSPLHF.